This passage covers 31 T cell receptor beta chains from one sample sequenced in a study of T cells in Graves' hyperthyroidism and ophthalmopathy. Amplification yielded TCR beta CDR3 regions, with RNA transcripts as the source. TCR CDR3 underwent first-round RT-PCR with the HTBI primer set. TCRdb redid the calling of the multiplex PCR reads with MiXCR, one entry per CDR3 protein. The data show about 740,000 distinct CDR3 sequences, about 14% seen once. The sample taken for sequencing was blood. Every receptor here comes from a woman between 18 and 29 years old with Graves' hyperthyroidism.

The table lists this clonotype with many counts. This chain connects TRBV4-1 to TRBJ1-2; the match to TRBD1 covers 8 bases. The CDR3 is 13 amino acids. The J segment lost 7 bases and the V segment lost 2 bases, leaving 3 bases of the junction unmatched. The germline gives CDR1 MGHRA, CDR2 YSYEKL. The CDR3 is CASSQQGAGGYTF. DNA of the CDR3: TGCGCCAGCAGCCAACAGGGGGCGGGTGGCTACACCTTC.

This chain links TRBV7-2 with TRBJ1-4, with a possible D match to TRBD1 (5 bases). Trimming shortened V by 0 bases and J by 0 bases, and 8 bases separated the two germline ends. The germline gives CDR1 SGHTA, CDR2 FQGNSA. This CDR3 comprises 16 residues. Written as DNA, the CDR3 is TGTGCCAGCAGCTTAGCTGGGACCTCAACTAATGAAAAACTGTTTTTT. Translated: CASSLAGTSTNEKLFF.

Worth noting for this clonotype: One end of the junction varies from germline; a read error may be responsible. The chain recombines TRBV29-1 with TRBJ2-1, with D maybe TRBD2 (6 bases). The CDR3 is 13 residues long. CDR1 is SQVTM and CDR2 is ANQGSEA in the germline V gene. For the CDR3, the DNA is TGCAGCTCACGGGGCGGGACTTACAATGAGCAGCTCTTC. This codes for CSSRGGTYNEQLF.

This clonotype was counted a single time. DNA of the CDR3: TGTGCCAGCAGCGTAGAGACTCCTCCTGGGGCCGGGGAGCTGTTTTTT. Protein product: CASSVETPPGAGELFF. The rearrangement uses TRBV9 and TRBJ2-2; D unresolved. Trimming removed 0 bases at V and 6 bases at J, with 15 bases between. The CDR3 is 16 residues long. The germline gives CDR1 SGDLS, CDR2 YYNGEE.

Ten or more counts support this clonotype. The V gene is TRBV30, the J gene TRBJ1-2; maybe TRBD1 (6 bases). V lost 4 bases and J 4 bases, leaving 19 bases between the germline ends. The CDR3 contains 15 residues. Germline V gene sequence: CDR1 GTSNPN, CDR2 SVGIG (reference sequence). CDR3 sequence: CAWTTGQTLSYGYTF. The CDR3 DNA sequence: TGTGCCTGGACCACCGGACAGACACTTTCCTATGGCTACACCTTC.

This clonotype has a handful of counts. The V call is TRBV15, the J call TRBJ1-1, with D perhaps TRBD1 (5 bases). The CDR3 runs to 18 residues. CDR1 LNHNV and CDR2 YYDKDF come from the germline V gene (reference sequence). Trimming took off 5 bases at V and 3 bases at J, with 25 bases between the two ends. The CDR3 here is CATSLTPPGDQRDTEAFF. DNA for the CDR3: TGTGCCACCAGCCTTACCCCCCCCGGGGACCAGAGGGACACTGAAGCTTTCTTT. The whole variable domain, remainder taken from reference TRBV15 and TRBJ1-1, is DAMVIQNPRYQVTQFGKPVTLSCSQTLNHNVMYWYQQKSSQAPKLLFHYYDKDFNNEADTPDNFQSRRPNTSFCFLDIRSPGLGDTAMYLCATSLTPPGDQRDTEAFFGQGTRLTVV.

This clonotype was found many times. The V gene is TRBV29-1, the J gene TRBJ2-7; unclear D gene. The germline V and J ends were trimmed by 1 base and 1 base, with 5 bases remaining between them. The CDR3 consists of 12 residues. Germline loops: CDR1 SQVTM, CDR2 ANQGSEA. Written as DNA, the CDR3 is TGCAGCGTTGAAGTAGGTTCCTACGAGCAGTACTTC. Its translation is CSVEVGSYEQYF.

There are many counts of this clonotype. The genes are TRBV20-1 and TRBJ2-1; 10 bases fit TRBD2. In germline, CDR1 is DFQATT, CDR2 SNEGSKA (reference sequence). V lost 5 bases, J lost 0 bases, and 7 bases stayed unmatched. CDR3 length: 16 residues. The CDR3 loop reads CSAPDRTSGSYNEQFF. The CDR3 DNA reads TGCAGTGCTCCAGACAGGACTAGCGGCTCCTACAATGAGCAGTTCTTC.

This clonotype came up many times. The chain is built from TRBV2 and TRBJ2-5, with 10 bases lining up with TRBD2. V was pared by 6 bases and J by 3 bases, with 10 bases of the junction left unmatched. CDR3 length equals 16 residues. Germline assignment: CDR1 SNHLY and CDR2 FYNNEI. The CDR3 protein is CASSVTSGTTKETQYF. As DNA, the CDR3 is TGTGCCAGCAGCGTAACTAGCGGGACAACCAAAGAGACCCAGTACTTC.

This clonotype was observed many times. This sequence joins TRBV7-2 and TRBJ1-2, with D hard to call. Germline CDR1 SGHTA, CDR2 FQGNSA. The V and J ends lost 1 base and 9 bases respectively, with 9 bases between them. The CDR3 contains 12 residues. The CDR3 sequence is CASSLVERSYTF. The CDR3 bases are TGTGCCAGCAGCTTAGTGGAGCGGAGCTACACCTTC.

CDR3 loop: CASSLGRDGNYGYTF. CDR3 DNA sequence: TGTGCCAGCAGTTTAGGGAGGGATGGGAACTATGGCTACACCTTC. The chain joins TRBV12-3 or TRBV12-4 to TRBJ1-2, with no clear D. Trimming cost V 1 base and J 2 bases, with 11 bases left between them. This CDR3 is built from 15 residues.

Of note for this clonotype: The CDR3 does not close with the conserved phenylalanine or tryptophan, likely indicating a read error. The chain recombines TRBV20-1 with TRBJ2-1; either TRBD1 or TRBD2 may supply D (5 bases each). Germline values: CDR1 DFQATT, CDR2 SNEGSKA (reference sequence). There are 16 residues in the CDR3. Trimming took off 1 base at V and 0 bases at J, with 13 bases between the two ends. The DNA of the CDR3 is TGCAGTGCTAGAGGGGGACCCAAGAGCTCCTACAATGAGCAGTTCCTC. It translates to CSARGGPKSSYNEQFL.

This clonotype was picked up a small number of times. This sequence joins TRBV29-1 and TRBJ2-1; unclear D gene. V was trimmed by 4 bases and J by 3 bases, leaving 10 bases between them. The length of the CDR3 is 13 residues. CDR1 is SQVTM, CDR2 ANQGSEA, per germline. In DNA, the CDR3 is TGCAGCGTTGGGACGACAATCTACAATGAGCAGTTCTTC. Its translation: CSVGTTIYNEQFF.

This clonotype was counted between two and nine times. The J gene is TRBJ2-1, the V gene TRBV5-1; tentatively, D is TRBD2 (5 bases). V gave up 6 bases and J gave up 8 bases, with 12 bases separating them. The CDR3 consists of 12 residues. Germline V gene lookup returns CDR1 SGHRS and CDR2 YFSETQ. The CDR3 here is CASNEGVDEQFF. The CDR3 DNA follows: TGCGCCAGCAATGAGGGAGTGGATGAGCAGTTCTTC. The full variable domain, rest sourced from reference TRBV5-1 and TRBJ2-1, is KAGVTQTPRYLIKTRGQQVTLSCSPISGHRSVSWYQQTPGQGLQFLFEYFSETQRNKGNFPGRFSGRQFSNSRSEMNVSTLELGDSALYLCASNEGVDEQFFGPGTRLTVL.

This clonotype was picked up many times. CDR3 DNA sequence: TGTGCCAGCAGCCCTGGCGGACTAGACACCGGGGAGCTGTTTTTT. The encoded protein is CASSPGGLDTGELFF. J is TRBJ2-2 and V is TRBV11-3; 7 nucleotides line up with TRBD2. Germline assignment: CDR1 SGHNT and CDR2 YENEEA. The CDR3 covers 15 residues. Trimming at V came to 5 bases and at J to 3 bases, leaving 6 bases not matched to a gene.

This clonotype came up many times. The chain carries TRBV20-1 and TRBJ2-1; 7 nucleotides align to TRBD1. CDR3 length: 16 amino acids. Per the germline V gene, CDR1 is DFQATT and CDR2 is SNEGSKA (reference sequence). J was trimmed by 5 bases and V by 0 bases; bases with no gene match: 10. CDR3 sequence (DNA): TGCAGTGCTAGAGATGCCCGACAGGGTCTGAACAATGAGCAGTTCTTC. The encoded protein is CSARDARQGLNNEQFF.

This clonotype was counted between two and nine times. This chain joins TRBV9 and TRBJ2-5; 8 nucleotides align to TRBD1. The CDR3 runs 15 residues. J was trimmed by 6 bases and V by 3 bases; bases with no gene match: 10. Germline CDR1 is SGDLS and CDR2 is YYNGEE. CDR3 coding DNA: TGTGCCAGCAGCGGACCACAGGGGGGTAGCAAGACCCAGTACTTC. Translation gives CASSGPQGGSKTQYF.

This clonotype was seen a few times. Without the conserved terminal phenylalanine or tryptophan, this CDR3 likely stems from a read error. The chain combines TRBV19 with TRBJ2-1, with no clear D. Germline lookup yields CDR1 LNHDA and CDR2 SQIVND (reference sequence). The CDR3 extends over 13 amino acids. V was pared by 4 bases and J by 3 bases, with 7 bases between. CDR3 sequence reads: CASSKGFYNEQFS. CDR3 coding DNA: TGTGCCAGTAGTAAGGGCTTCTACAATGAGCAGTTCTCC.

Many counts were recorded for this clonotype. One end of the junction is discordant with germline, which a read error may explain. The chain links TRBV20-1 to TRBJ2-7; 10 bases are a match to TRBD2. CDR1 is DFQATT, CDR2 SNEGSKA, per germline (reference sequence). CDR3 length: 14 residues. The CDR3 DNA follows: TGCAGTGCTCGAGAGCGGGAGGGCTACTACGAGCAGTACTTC. It is translated as CSAREREGYYEQYF.

The rearrangement links TRBV4-1 to TRBJ1-1; maybe TRBD1 (5 bases). Germline values: CDR1 MGHRA, CDR2 YSYEKL. V was clipped by 4 bases and J by 1 base, with 10 bases between them. The CDR3 runs 14 residues. CDR3 amino acids: CASSRIGQNTEAFF. The DNA for the CDR3 is TGCGCCAGCAGCCGTATTGGACAGAACACTGAAGCTTTCTTT.

V and J are TRBV15 and TRBJ1-4, with TRBD1 as a possible D gene (5 bases). Germline loops: CDR1 LNHNV, CDR2 YYDKDF (reference sequence). The CDR3 extends over 16 amino acids. Trimming took off 0 bases at V and 7 bases at J, with 15 bases between the two ends. The CDR3 coding sequence is TGTGCCACCAGCAGAGATCTGTGGCAGGGCGGTGAAAAACTGTTTTTT. Its translation: CATSRDLWQGGEKLFF.

The chain links TRBV5-5 to TRBJ1-2, with D hard to call. The CDR3 contains 15 residues. Germline values: CDR1 SGHKS, CDR2 YYEKEE (reference sequence). Trimming left V 0 bases short and J 6 bases short, with 15 bases between. The CDR3 DNA follows: TGTGCCAGCAGCTTGGTTAGGAATAGGATTAATGGCTACACCTTC. Protein product: CASSLVRNRINGYTF.

In this sample, this clonotype turned up a few times. CDR3 in amino acids: CASRAGDGAAYGYTF. The CDR3 DNA is TGTGCCAGCAGGGCGGGGGACGGAGCGGCCTATGGCTACACCTTC. The rearrangement joins TRBV12-3 or TRBV12-4 to TRBJ1-2; maybe TRBD1 (5 bases). Trimming removed 6 bases at V and 4 bases at J, with 18 bases between. This CDR3 region has 15 residues.

This clonotype showed up many times. The chain has TRBV11-2 and TRBJ1-1, with D possibly TRBD1 on 5 matching bases. The germline CDR1 and CDR2 sequences are SGHAT and FQNNGV. The CDR3 runs 17 residues. Trimming took 6 bases from V and 4 from J, leaving 24 bases between them. Here the CDR3 reads CASRTIRRGPGSTEAFF. CDR3 nucleotide sequence: TGTGCCAGCAGAACAATACGGAGGGGCCCTGGAAGCACTGAAGCTTTCTTT.

This clonotype has ten or more counts. This chain uses TRBV7-9 with TRBJ2-1; the D gene is possibly TRBD1 (6 bases). CDR3 length equals 15 residues. Trimming pared 5 bases from V and 3 bases from J, leaving 14 bases between. Per the germline V gene, CDR1 is SEHNR and CDR2 is FQNEAQ (reference sequence). The CDR3 sequence: CASSPPGHNYNEQFF. The CDR3 bases are TGTGCCAGCAGCCCGCCGGGACATAACTACAATGAGCAGTTCTTC.

This clonotype was seen a few times. This chain joins TRBV18 and TRBJ1-6; the D gene is possibly TRBD1 (5 bases). CDR3 size: 15 residues. The germline V gene encodes CDR1 KGHSH and CDR2 LQKENI. Trimming cost V 3 bases and J 8 bases, with 14 bases left between them. The DNA for the CDR3 is TGTGCCAGCTCACCGACAGTCGGTATAGATTCACCCCTCCACTTT. This encodes CASSPTVGIDSPLHF.

This chain links TRBV20-1 with TRBJ2-7, with 7 positions matching TRBD1. The length of the CDR3 is 15 residues. Germline assignment: CDR1 DFQATT and CDR2 SNEGSKA (reference sequence). The junction had 6 bases not matched to a gene; V was cut back by 1 base and J by 0 bases. CDR3 amino acids: CSARARRDSSYEQYF. In DNA, the CDR3 is TGCAGTGCTAGAGCCCGTAGGGACAGCTCCTACGAGCAGTACTTC.

This clonotype was seen more than once but under ten times. The chain is built from TRBV10-2 and TRBJ1-1; D may be TRBD1 (5 bases). V was cut by 3 bases and J by 6 bases, with 14 bases left in between. This CDR3 has 14 amino acids. From germline, CDR1 is WSHSY and CDR2 SAAADI. CDR3 loop: CASSDGRVSAEAFF. DNA of the CDR3: TGCGCCAGCAGTGACGGCAGGGTATCTGCTGAAGCTTTCTTT.

This clonotype came up a few times. The chain carries TRBV28 and TRBJ2-1; D is uncertain. This CDR3 has 12 amino acids. Germline V gene sequence: CDR1 MDHEN, CDR2 SYDVKM. The V and J ends lost 8 bases and 8 bases respectively, with 13 bases between them. CDR3 nucleotide sequence: TGTGCCAGCGGCTACCGACCTCATGAGCAGTTCTTC. Translation: CASGYRPHEQFF.

The chain carries TRBV20-1 and TRBJ1-1, with 7 bases fitting TRBD1. Germline trimming cut 4 bases from V and 4 bases from J; bases unmatched to any gene: 3. Germline V lookup: CDR1 DFQATT, CDR2 SNEGSKA (reference sequence). This CDR3 contains 12 residues. The CDR3 reads CSAKQGTTEAFF. The CDR3 nucleotides read TGCAGTGCTAAACAGGGGACCACTGAAGCTTTCTTT.

This clonotype was seen at least ten times. The gene calls are TRBV7-9 and TRBJ2-1; 10 nucleotides align to TRBD1. V shed 5 bases, J shed 8 bases, and the junction held 9 bases outside the gene matches. Per germline, CDR1 SEHNR and CDR2 FQNEAQ (reference sequence). The CDR3 covers 15 residues. In DNA, the CDR3 is TGTGCCAGCAGCATAACGACAGGGGGCCATGATGAGCAGTTCTTC. Residues: CASSITTGGHDEQFF.